One sample yielded the 3 T cell receptor beta chains listed below, sequenced in a study of blood T cell repertoires in COVID-19. Repertoires were generated with immunoSEQ multiplex PCR, while TCRdb's copy carries only in-frame clones and drops some. Of fewer than 400,000 clones in the sample, 85% were seen once. Input material: peripheral blood. The receptor set was obtained from a woman aged 18-29 years with acute or convalescent COVID-19.

J is TRBJ1-1 and V is TRBV9; possibly TRBD1 for D (6 bases). Germline loops: CDR1 SGDLS, CDR2 YYNGEE. The germline V and J ends were trimmed by 4 bases and 2 bases, with 18 bases remaining between them. CDR3 length: 16 residues. CDR3 sequence (DNA): TGTGCCAGCAGCCCCCGAAGGACAGCACTAAACACTGAAGCTTTCTTT. Translated, it gives CASSPRRTALNTEAFF.

Worth noting for this clone: The same CDR3 is also encoded by other DNA sequences in this sample. V and J are TRBV29-1 and TRBJ1-1; D is possibly TRBD1 (5 bases). The CDR3 is 15 residues long. CDR1 SQVTM and CDR2 ANQGSEA come from the germline V gene. V lost 4 bases and J 0 bases, leaving 15 bases between the germline ends. The DNA of the CDR3 is TGCAGCGTTGCGCCAGGGTGGGGTATGAACACTGAAGCTTTCTTT. Protein sequence: CSVAPGWGMNTEAFF.

The rearrangement links TRBV15 to TRBJ1-2; a weak D match, TRBD1 (6 bases). Germline lookup yields CDR1 LNHNV and CDR2 YYDKDF (reference sequence). V was shortened by 1 base and J by 0 bases, with 9 bases between the two germline ends. The CDR3 runs 15 residues. The CDR3 region is CATSRGSGANYGYTF. The CDR3 DNA is TGTGCCACCAGCAGAGGCTCAGGGGCTAACTATGGCTACACCTTC.